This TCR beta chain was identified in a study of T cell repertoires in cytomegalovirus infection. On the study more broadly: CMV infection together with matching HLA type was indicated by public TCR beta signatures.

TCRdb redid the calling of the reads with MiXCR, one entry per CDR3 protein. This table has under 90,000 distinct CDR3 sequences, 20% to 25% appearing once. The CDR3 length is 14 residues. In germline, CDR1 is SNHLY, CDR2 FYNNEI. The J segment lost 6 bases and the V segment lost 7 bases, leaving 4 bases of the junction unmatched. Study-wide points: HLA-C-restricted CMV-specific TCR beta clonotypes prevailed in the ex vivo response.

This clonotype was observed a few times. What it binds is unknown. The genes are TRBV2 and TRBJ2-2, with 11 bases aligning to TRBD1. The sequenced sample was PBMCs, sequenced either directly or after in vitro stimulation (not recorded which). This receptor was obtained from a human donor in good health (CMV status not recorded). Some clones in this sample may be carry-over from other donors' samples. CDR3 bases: TGTGCCAGCACCGGGACAGGGGGTCCCGGGGAGCTGTTTTTT. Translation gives CASTGTGGPGELFF.